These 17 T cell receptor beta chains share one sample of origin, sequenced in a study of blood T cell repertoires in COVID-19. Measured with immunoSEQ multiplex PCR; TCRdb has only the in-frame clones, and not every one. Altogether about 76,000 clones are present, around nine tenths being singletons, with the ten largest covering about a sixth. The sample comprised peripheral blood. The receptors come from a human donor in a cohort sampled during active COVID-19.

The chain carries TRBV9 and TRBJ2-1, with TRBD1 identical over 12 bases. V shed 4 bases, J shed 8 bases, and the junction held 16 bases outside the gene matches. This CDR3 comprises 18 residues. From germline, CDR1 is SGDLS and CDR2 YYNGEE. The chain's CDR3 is CASSTRRDRGLGMDEQFF. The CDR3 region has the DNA TGTGCCAGCAGCACCCGCCGGGACAGGGGGCTAGGTATGGATGAGCAGTTCTTC.

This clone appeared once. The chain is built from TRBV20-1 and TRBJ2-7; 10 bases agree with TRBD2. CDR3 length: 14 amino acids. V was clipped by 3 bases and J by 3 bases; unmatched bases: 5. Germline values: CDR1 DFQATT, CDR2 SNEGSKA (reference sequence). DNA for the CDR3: TGCAGTGCTAGTTGGGTAGCGGGGGGCTACGAGCAGTACTTC. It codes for CSASWVAGGYEQYF.

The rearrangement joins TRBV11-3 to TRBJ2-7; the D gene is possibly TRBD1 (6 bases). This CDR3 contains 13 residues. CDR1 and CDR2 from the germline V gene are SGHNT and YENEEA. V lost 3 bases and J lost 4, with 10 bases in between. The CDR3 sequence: CASSFQGRYEQYF. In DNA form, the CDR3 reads TGTGCCAGCAGCTTCCAGGGGCGGTACGAGCAGTACTTC. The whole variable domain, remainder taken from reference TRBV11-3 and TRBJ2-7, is EAGVVQSPRYKIIEKKQPVAFWCNPISGHNTLYWYLQNLGQGPELLIRYENEEAVDDSQLPKDRFSAERLKGVDSTLKIQPAELGDSAVYLCASSFQGRYEQYFGPGTRLTVT.

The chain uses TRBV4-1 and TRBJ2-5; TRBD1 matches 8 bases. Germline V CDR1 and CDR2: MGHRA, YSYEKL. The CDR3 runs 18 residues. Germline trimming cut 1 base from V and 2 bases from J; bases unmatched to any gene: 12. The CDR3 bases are TGCGCCAGCAGCCAAGGAATCTTCGGACAGGGATGGCAAGAGACCCAGTACTTC. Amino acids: CASSQGIFGQGWQETQYF.

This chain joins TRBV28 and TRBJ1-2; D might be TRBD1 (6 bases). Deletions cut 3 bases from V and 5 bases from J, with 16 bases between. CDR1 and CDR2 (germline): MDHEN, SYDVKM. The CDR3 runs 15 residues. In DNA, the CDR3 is TGTGCCAGCAGTTTGGGGGCAGGAAGGGAGTATGGCTACACCTTC. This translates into CASSLGAGREYGYTF.

CDR3 residues: CASSLGGPASGNTIYF. As DNA, the CDR3 is TGTGCCAGCAGCTTGGGGGGGCCGGCCTCTGGAAACACCATATATTTT. V is TRBV5-4 and J is TRBJ1-3; the D gene is possibly TRBD1 (6 bases). The germline CDR1 and CDR2 sequences are SGHNT and YYREEE (reference sequence). Trimming shortened V by 0 bases and J by 0 bases, and 10 bases separated the two germline ends. The CDR3 is made up of 16 amino acids.

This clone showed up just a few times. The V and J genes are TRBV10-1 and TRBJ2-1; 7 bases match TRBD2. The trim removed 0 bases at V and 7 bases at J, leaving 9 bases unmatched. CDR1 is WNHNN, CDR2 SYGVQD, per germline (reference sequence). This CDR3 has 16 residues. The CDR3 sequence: CASSESMSSGTNEQFF. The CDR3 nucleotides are TGCGCCAGCAGTGAGTCGATGTCTAGCGGCACTAATGAGCAGTTCTTC.

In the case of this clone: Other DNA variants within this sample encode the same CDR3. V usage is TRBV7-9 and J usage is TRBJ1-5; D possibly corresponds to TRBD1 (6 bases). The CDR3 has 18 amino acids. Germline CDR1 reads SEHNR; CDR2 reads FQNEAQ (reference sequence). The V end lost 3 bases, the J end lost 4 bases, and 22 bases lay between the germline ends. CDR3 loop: CASSLAPLGGRGNQPQHF. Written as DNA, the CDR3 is TGTGCCAGCAGCTTGGCCCCCCTGGGGGGGCGAGGGAATCAGCCCCAGCATTTT.

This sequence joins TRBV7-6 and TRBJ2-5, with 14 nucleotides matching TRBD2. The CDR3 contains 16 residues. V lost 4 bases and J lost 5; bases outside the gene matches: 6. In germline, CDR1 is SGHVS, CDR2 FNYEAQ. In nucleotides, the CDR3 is TGTGCCAGCAGCTCTAGACTAGCGGGAGGGCGGGAGACCCAGTACTTC. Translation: CASSSRLAGGRETQYF.

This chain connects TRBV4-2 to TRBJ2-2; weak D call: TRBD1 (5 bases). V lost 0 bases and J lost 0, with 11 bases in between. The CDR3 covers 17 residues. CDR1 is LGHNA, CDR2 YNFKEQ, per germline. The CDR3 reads CASSQDNIRANTGELFF. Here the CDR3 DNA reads TGTGCCAGCAGCCAAGATAATATCAGGGCGAACACCGGGGAGCTGTTTTTT.

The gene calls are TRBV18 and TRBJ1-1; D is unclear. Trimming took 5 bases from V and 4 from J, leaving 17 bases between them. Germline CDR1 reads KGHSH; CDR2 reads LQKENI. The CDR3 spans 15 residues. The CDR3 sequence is CASSGELLRGTEAFF. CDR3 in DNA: TGTGCCAGCTCAGGGGAGCTCCTTCGGGGCACTGAAGCTTTCTTT.

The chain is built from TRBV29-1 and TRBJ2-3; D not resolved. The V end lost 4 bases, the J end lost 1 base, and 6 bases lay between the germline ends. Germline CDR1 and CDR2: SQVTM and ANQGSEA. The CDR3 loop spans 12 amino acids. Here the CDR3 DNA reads TGCAGCGTTGTACAGCGCACAGATACGCAGTATTTT. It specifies CSVVQRTDTQYF.

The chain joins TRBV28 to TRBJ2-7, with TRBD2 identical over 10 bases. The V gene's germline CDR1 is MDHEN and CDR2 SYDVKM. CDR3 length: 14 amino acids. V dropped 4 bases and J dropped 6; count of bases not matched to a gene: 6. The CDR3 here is CASSWASGSGEQYF. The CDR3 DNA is TGTGCCAGCAGTTGGGCTAGCGGGAGTGGCGAGCAGTACTTC.

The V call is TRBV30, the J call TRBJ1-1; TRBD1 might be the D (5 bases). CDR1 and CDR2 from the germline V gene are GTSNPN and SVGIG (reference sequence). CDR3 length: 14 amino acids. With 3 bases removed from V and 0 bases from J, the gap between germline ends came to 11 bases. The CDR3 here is CAWRGWGVNTEAFF. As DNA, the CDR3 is TGTGCCTGGAGGGGGTGGGGGGTGAACACTGAAGCTTTCTTT.

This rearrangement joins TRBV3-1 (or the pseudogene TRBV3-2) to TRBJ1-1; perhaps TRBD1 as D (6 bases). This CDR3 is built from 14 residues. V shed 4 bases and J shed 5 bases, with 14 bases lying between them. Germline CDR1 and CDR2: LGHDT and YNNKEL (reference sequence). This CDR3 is CASSPRQGMTEAFF. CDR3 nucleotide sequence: TGTGCCAGCAGCCCTAGGCAGGGGATGACTGAAGCTTTCTTT.

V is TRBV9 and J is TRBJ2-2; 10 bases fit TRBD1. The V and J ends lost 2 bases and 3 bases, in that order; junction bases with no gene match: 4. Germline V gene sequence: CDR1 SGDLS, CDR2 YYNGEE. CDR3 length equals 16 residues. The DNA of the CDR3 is TGTGCCAGCAGCGTCACCGGGACAGGGGACACCGGGGAGCTGTTTTTT. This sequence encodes CASSVTGTGDTGELFF.

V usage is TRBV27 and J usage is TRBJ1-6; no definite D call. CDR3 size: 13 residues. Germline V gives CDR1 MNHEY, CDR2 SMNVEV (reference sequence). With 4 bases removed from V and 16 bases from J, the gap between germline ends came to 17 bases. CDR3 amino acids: CASSSFMMGSLHF. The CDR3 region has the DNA TGTGCCAGCAGTTCCTTTATGATGGGGAGTCTCCACTTT.